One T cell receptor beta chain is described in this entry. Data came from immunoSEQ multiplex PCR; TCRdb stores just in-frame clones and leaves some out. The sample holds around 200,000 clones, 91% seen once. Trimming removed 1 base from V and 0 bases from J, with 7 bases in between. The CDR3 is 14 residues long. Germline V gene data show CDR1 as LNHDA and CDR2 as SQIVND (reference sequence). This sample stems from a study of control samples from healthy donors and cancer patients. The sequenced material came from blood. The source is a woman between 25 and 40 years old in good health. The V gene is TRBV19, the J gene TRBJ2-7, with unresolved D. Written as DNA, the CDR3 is TGTGCCAGTAGTATAGGCACTGTCTCCTACGAGCAGTACTTC. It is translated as CASSIGTVSYEQYF.